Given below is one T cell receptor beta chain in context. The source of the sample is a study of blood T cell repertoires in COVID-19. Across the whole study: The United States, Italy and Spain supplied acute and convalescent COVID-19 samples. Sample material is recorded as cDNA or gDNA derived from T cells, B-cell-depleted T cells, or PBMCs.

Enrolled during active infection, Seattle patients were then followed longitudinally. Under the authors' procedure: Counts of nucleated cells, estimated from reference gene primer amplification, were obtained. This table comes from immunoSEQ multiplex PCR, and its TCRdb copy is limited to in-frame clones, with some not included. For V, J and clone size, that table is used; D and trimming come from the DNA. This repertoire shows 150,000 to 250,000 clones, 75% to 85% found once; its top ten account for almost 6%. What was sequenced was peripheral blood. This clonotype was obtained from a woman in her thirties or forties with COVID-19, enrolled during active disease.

CDR3 DNA: TGTGCCATCAGCAGAGACAGGCTGTACAATGAGCAGTTCTTC. It specifies CAISRDRLYNEQFF. The chain joins TRBV10-3 to TRBJ2-1; D might be TRBD1 (6 bases). Trimming shortened V by 6 bases and J by 4 bases, and 13 bases separated the two germline ends. Germline-derived CDR1 and CDR2 are ENHRY and SYGVKD. The CDR3 contains 14 residues.